This T cell receptor beta chain is from a study of cytomegalovirus exposure and HLA in healthy donors. Sequencing used immunoSEQ multiplex PCR; TCRdb keeps in-frame clones, though not all of them. This table has 120,000 or so clones, roughly 95% appearing once. Comment on this clone: The antigen is not known.

It was the roughly 110-subject validation cohort, separate from the roughly 700-subject first cohort, to which the donors belonged. Study outcomes and limitations: There were over 150 TCR beta chains listed as cytomegalovirus-associated. Most observed TCR sequences were rare, whereas some public TCRs were detected in many donors. Specific recognition of CMV antigens was confirmed in vitro for a few chains (all CMV-associated).

Germline CDR1 reads SGDLS; CDR2 reads YYNGEE. This CDR3 spans 14 amino acids. Between the trimmed V and J ends, which lost 3 bases and 5 bases, there was a span of 14 bases. The sample taken for sequencing was PBMCs. V usage is TRBV9 and J usage is TRBJ1-1; weak D call: TRBD1 (6 bases). The sequence was collected from a man aged 18-30 years in good health and CMV-seronegative. The CDR3 here is CASSAEGEGTEAFF. For the CDR3, the DNA is TGTGCCAGCAGCGCCGAGGGGGAGGGGACTGAAGCTTTCTTT. Full variable domain (rest looked up from reference TRBV9 and TRBJ1-1): DSGVTQTPKHLITATGQRVTLRCSPRSGDLSVYWYQQSLDQGLQFLIQYYNGEERAKGNILERFSAQQFPDLHSELNLSSLELGDSALYFCASSAEGEGTEAFFGQGTRLTVV.